This TCR beta chain was obtained from a study of vaccination and CD4 T cells after COVID-19. Study-wide background: Median time from COVID diagnosis to post-COVID sampling was roughly 100 days (35 to 161). Investigators took post-vaccine samples a median roughly 72 days after dose two, within a range of 14 to 241. The authors exposed cells to overlapping spike peptides derived from SARS-CoV-2, HCoV-NL63, HCoV-OC43 and HCoV-229E.

Scientists ran DNA taken from cultured CD4+ T cells through the Oncomine TCR Beta short-read assay for sequencing. Investigators isolated genomic DNA from cultured CD4+ T cells. TCRdb used MiXCR to reprocess the PCR reads, holding one entry per CDR3 protein. The repertoire holds 8,000 to 9,500 distinct CDR3 sequences, with around 60% as singletons. The treatment denotes: approximately 10-day PBMC culture with coronavirus spike peptide pools or control peptides (ViraFEST assay). Per the germline V gene, CDR1 is ENHRY and CDR2 is SYGVKD. This CDR3 has 12 residues. The germline V and J ends were trimmed by 4 bases and 2 bases, with 5 bases remaining between them. As concerns this clonotype: Its target is unknown.

The receptor comes from a human donor with COVID-19. The sequenced sample was cultured CD4+ T cells from blood, obtained after SARS-CoV-2 vaccination. V is TRBV10-3 and J is TRBJ2-5, with D hard to call. The CDR3 DNA reads TGTGCCATCAGTGTTGGACAAGAGACCCAGTACTTC. Protein: CAISVGQETQYF.